The T cell receptor (beta chain) under discussion was sequenced for a study of shared T cell receptors in the human thymus (dated by TCRdb to the early 2020s). With respect to the entire study: The study examined how self-reactive, shared T-cell receptor alpha chains are generated in the human thymus.

Points on this clone: Its antigen is still unknown. Base qualities were left out, and no much larger clone turns up one base away.

To prepare the library, the immunoSEQ multiplex PCR assay was applied. TCRdb mirrors the immuneACCESS table, restricted to in-frame sequences. Some clones are absent from its copies; in checked studies, under half trace to an unresolved V gene, and the reason for the others is unknown. This sample has hundreds of thousands of clones in its table, and around 87% of those were observed once. The top ten hold 0.0094% of the sample. V and J are truncated by 0 bases and 9 bases respectively, leaving an intervening sequence of 4 bases. Taken from cysteine to phenylalanine, the CDR3 has 12 residues. Of the read, only the CDR3 DNA is kept; its 36 bases are in frame from base 1. Sequences SGDLS (CDR1) and YYNGEE (CDR2) are obtained from the germline V gene. Separately, the same data were catalogued under a study of human thymus T cells. Per that second paper: Immunologically healthy infants undergoing open corrective cardiac surgery for congenital heart defects in Finland were used as donors. The thymus tissue came from surgical resects taken out during corrective cardiac surgery. V and J gene segment usage appeared biased in both thymic and peripheral blood repertoires. Highly overlapping thymic TCR repertoires among unrelated individuals were reported in the related research. The study characterized TCR alpha and beta repertoires from under 10 infant thymus samples and four related peripheral blood samples. Donor ages ranged from about 7 to 244 days, and the cohort comprised six or seven male and a couple of female infants. After being mechanically released from the tissue, thymocytes were kept at -70 degrees C in pellets of about 9-32 million cells. A QIAsymphony instrument was used to extract genomic DNA from frozen cell pellets. Using the immunoSEQ multiplex PCR assay, the TCRB and TCRAD loci were amplified from a standardized quantity of quality-controlled genomic DNA. The amplicons covered the V(D)J region and were long enough to include the CDR3 and to identify the V and J genes. Amplicon sequencing was performed on an Illumina platform through the commercial immunoSEQ service. Primer bias and sequencing errors were corrected as previously described, and TCRAD and TCRB definitions were based on the IMGT database. The repertoires were analysed using immunoSEQ Analyzer 3.0 and VDJTools for basic statistics, V/J segment usage, diversity estimates, rarefaction and pairwise overlap. Chao1, ChaoE, Efron-Thisted, Shannon and inverse Simpson indices were used to estimate diversity, which was also estimated on datasets down-sampled to the smallest sample. Repertoire overlap used strict matching of CDR3 nucleotide sequence, V gene and J gene, with Jaccard-based multidimensional scaling clustering. On average, thymus samples yielded roughly 800,000 unique TCRB clonotypes, whereas blood samples yielded 65,000 to 100,000.

Sequences were obtained from thymocytes. Here the chain combines TRBV9 and TRBJ1-6, with the D gene uncertain. This clonotype was obtained from a boy under two years old with a congenital heart defect. Donor details come from another sample of the same person, matched by shared clones. The CDR3 loop reads CASSVGASPLHF. The bases are TGTGCCAGCAGCGTAGGGGCTTCACCCCTCCACTTT.